This is a list of T cell receptor beta chains from one sample in a study of monozygotic twins with inflammatory bowel disease. TCRdb reprocessed the 5' RACE reads and stores each CDR3 protein as one record, lacking DNA. In total, the table holds around 380,000 distinct CDR3 sequences. What was sequenced was blood. Receptor source: a human donor with ulcerative colitis or Crohn's disease, or a healthy co-twin of an affected twin (not recorded which). The CDR3 runs from the conserved cysteine through the conserved F or W.

j_call v_call cdr3_aa
TRBJ2-7 TRBV27 CASSFRGPPEDEQYF
TRBJ1-5 TRBV10-3 CAISAQHGESPQHF
TRBJ2-2 TRBV9 CASSVRGDPGTGELFF
TRBJ2-3 TRBV2 CASSALSPGGLTDTQYF
TRBJ1-2 TRBV29-1 CSVQQGAWDGYTF
TRBJ1-2 TRBV6-1 CASSEAASMGYGYTF
TRBJ2-7 TRBV5-1 CASSLVAGGGEQCF
TRBJ2-6 TRBV11-1 CASSHPSGRTSSSGANVLTF
TRBJ2-1 TRBV12-3/TRBV12-4 CASSPGTRGGYEQFF
TRBJ2-5 TRBV14 CASSQRLAQETQYF
TRBJ2-1 TRBV6-4 CASYPTSGPGEQFF
TRBJ2-1 TRBV11-2 CASMSPGLAIYNEQFF
TRBJ2-1 TRBV20-1 CSARGGTGGSYNEQFF
TRBJ2-5 TRBV5-1 CASSATGGEETQYF
TRBJ1-5 TRBV28 CASKFPPLNQPQHF
TRBJ1-5 TRBV30 CAWSNISLTGGVNSNQPQHF
TRBJ1-5 TRBV4-3 CASSQDLGGDYQPQHF
TRBJ2-3 TRBV12-3/TRBV12-4 CASSPSIDTQYF
TRBJ1-1 TRBV7-9 CASSLMTGTLNTEAFF
TRBJ2-1 TRBV20-1 CSSSEQNNEQFF
TRBJ1-3 TRBV7-6 CASSLAVEFSGNTIYF
TRBJ2-3 TRBV5-1 CASSTDPSDTQYF
TRBJ2-2 TRBV19 CASSIAGTGVGELFF
TRBJ1-2 TRBV4-3 CASSQTGTGERFHYGYTF
TRBJ1-2 TRBV20-1 CSARGDGVNYGYTF
TRBJ2-7 TRBV24-1 CATSPGQGSYEQYF
TRBJ2-3 TRBV14 CASSPGGGRSTDTQYF
TRBJ2-7 TRBV6-5 CASSSRSSVREQYF
TRBJ1-1 TRBV20-1 CSARDDRHTEAFF
TRBJ2-1 TRBV20-1 CSARLGLAGPSSYNEQFF
TRBJ2-5 TRBV6-1 CASRLSGTSKETQYF
TRBJ2-2 TRBV5-1 CASRPGTTNTGELFF
TRBJ2-7 TRBV5-1 CASSKQYGGIGSAYEQYF
TRBJ1-3 TRBV1 CTSSPTGANPGAGNTIYF
TRBJ2-7 TRBV9 CASSVEPRGSYEQYF
TRBJ2-7 TRBV3-1 CASAPQGQGAYEQYF
TRBJ2-2 TRBV29-1 CSVEPATGELFF
TRBJ1-2 TRBV7-9 CASSRTPGGGYTF
TRBJ1-1 TRBV6-2/TRBV6-3 CASTSASGRGLTEAFF
TRBJ2-5 TRBV6-1 CASRHGQFQETQYF
TRBJ1-1 TRBV11-2 CASSSLRGQAEAFF
TRBJ2-2 TRBV30 CAWSGQVNTGELFF
TRBJ2-2 TRBV5-8 CASSLGAKETGELFF
TRBJ1-1 TRBV19 CASTRDRGNTEAFF
TRBJ2-1 TRBV10-3 CAISEQGVAGQFF
TRBJ2-3 TRBV5-1 CASSLWGQGKTDTQYF
TRBJ2-1 TRBV6-1 CASTPGFGGAYNEQFF
TRBJ2-7 TRBV29-1 CSVVPGGNYEQYF
TRBJ2-7 TRBV29-1 CSSRTGGEQYF
TRBJ1-2 TRBV29-1 CSVETASKSYTF